This is a list of T cell receptor beta chains from one sample in a study of STAT5B mutations in CD4+ large granular lymphocyte leukemia. Repertoires were generated with immunoSEQ multiplex PCR, while TCRdb's copy carries only in-frame clones and drops some. This table has approximately 32,000 clones, less than 80% appearing once. The sequencing sample was made of CD4+ T cells from blood buffy coats. The receptor set was obtained from a human donor in good health. Both conserved end residues are part of each CDR3. The order of the fields is J gene, V gene, clone size, D gene, CDR3 DNA, CDR3 protein. A D gene is named only where the DNA matches it firmly. Clone size is stated in some rows and not others, as once, few, many or a class when expanded.

TRBJ1-3,TRBV12-5,NA,NA,TGTGCTAGTGGTCGGGACCTTTCGAGCTCTGGAAACACCATATATTTT,CASGRDLSSSGNTIYF
TRBJ2-4,TRBV5-4,NA,NA,TGTGCCAGCAGTCCAACGGGCCCCGAAAACATTCAGTACTTC,CASSPTGPENIQYF
TRBJ2-7,TRBV6-5,NA,NA,TGTGCCAGCAAGACAGGAGCGATCGGCTCCTACGAGCAGTACTTC,CASKTGAIGSYEQYF
TRBJ1-6,TRBV7-9,NA,NA,TGTGCCAGCAGCCTAAGTAGGGTGGGATATAATTCACCCCTCCACTTT,CASSLSRVGYNSPLHF
TRBJ2-2,TRBV19,NA,NA,TGTGCCAGTAGTATAGGGCGATGGAACACCGGGGAGCTGTTTTTT,CASSIGRWNTGELFF
TRBJ1-3,TRBV30,NA,NA,TGTGCCTGGGCGACGGGACACGCAGGGAACACCATATATTTT,CAWATGHAGNTIYF
TRBJ2-7,TRBV30,NA,TRBD1,TGTGCCTGGAGTGGGTTCTCGGACAGGGCTTCCTACGAGCAGTACTTC,CAWSGFSDRASYEQYF
TRBJ2-5,TRBV30,NA,TRBD1,TGTGCCTGGAGTACCGGACAGGGGGCATGGGAGACCCAGTACTTC,CAWSTGQGAWETQYF
TRBJ1-5,TRBV6-1,NA,TRBD1,TGTGCCAGCAGTGAAGTGACAGGGGACCAGCCCCAGCATTTT,CASSEVTGDQPQHF
TRBJ2-7,TRBV5-1,NA,NA,TGCGCCAGCAGCGGCGCTAGCAGGAACGAGCAGTACTTC,CASSGASRNEQYF
TRBJ1-4,TRBV19,NA,NA,TGTGCCAGTAGTATAGGACAGACAACTAATGAAAAACTGTTTTTT,CASSIGQTTNEKLFF
TRBJ1-5,TRBV7-2,NA,NA,TGTGCCAGCAGCTTACAAACCGGTCAGCCCCAGCATTTT,CASSLQTGQPQHF
TRBJ2-1,TRBV5-1,NA,TRBD2,TGCGCCAGCAGCTCTTTAGCGGGGTTAGCCTACAATGAGCAGTTCTTC,CASSSLAGLAYNEQFF
TRBJ2-7,TRBV6-6,NA,TRBD1,TGTGCCAGCAGCCAGTGGGACAGGGCCTACGAGCAGTACTTC,CASSQWDRAYEQYF
TRBJ2-2,TRBV7-2,NA,NA,TGTGCCAGCAGCTTAGGAAGCTCAGCGAACACCGGGGAGCTGTTTTTT,CASSLGSSANTGELFF
TRBJ1-6,TRBV18,NA,NA,TGTGCCAGCTCGCCAGGACAGACCCTCCACTTT,CASSPGQTLHF
TRBJ2-2,TRBV6-1,NA,NA,TGTGCCAGCAGTGAGGCCCGGGTGATAGCCGGGGAGCTGTTTTTT,CASSEARVIAGELFF
TRBJ2-5,TRBV5-4,once,TRBD2,TGTGCCAGCAGCCGAACTAGCGGGGGGGCCAGAGAGACCCAGTACTTC,CASSRTSGGARETQYF
TRBJ2-3,TRBV5-1,NA,NA,TGCGCCAGCAGCTCGGACGGATGGGGAGATACGCAGTATTTT,CASSSDGWGDTQYF
TRBJ2-1,TRBV5-6,once,NA,TGTGCCAGCAGCTTCAGCGTCAATGAGCAGTTCTTC,CASSFSVNEQFF
TRBJ2-7,TRBV2,NA,NA,TGTGCCAGCAGTGAGGGCAGGGTGGCCTACGAGCAGTACTTC,CASSEGRVAYEQYF
TRBJ2-7,TRBV30,NA,NA,TGTGCCTGGGGTATAGGACTCGTTTTGGGCGAGCAGTACTTC,CAWGIGLVLGEQYF
TRBJ1-5,TRBV11-2,few,NA,TGTGCCAGCAGTTCGCAGGCCAATCAGCCCCAGCATTTT,CASSSQANQPQHF
TRBJ1-5,TRBV5-5,NA,NA,TGTGCCAGCAGCTTGGGAGGATATTATAGCAATCAGCCCCAGCATTTT,CASSLGGYYSNQPQHF
TRBJ2-5,TRBV5-4,NA,TRBD2,TGTGCCAGCAGCTCCGGGGGGGGAGGGGAGACCCAGTACTTC,CASSSGGGGETQYF
TRBJ1-4,TRBV4-2,NA,NA,TGTGCCAGCAGCCAAGATAGAGGGCAGGGAACTGAAAAACTGTTTTTT,CASSQDRGQGTEKLFF
TRBJ2-3,TRBV29-1,NA,TRBD2,TGCAGCGTTTCCCGGACTAGCGGGGGCCGAAGCACAGATACGCAGTATTTT,CSVSRTSGGRSTDTQYF
TRBJ2-5,TRBV7-8,NA,TRBD2,TGTGCCAGCAGCTTTTTAATGCGGGGGGGCCTGCTCGAGACCCAGTACTTC,CASSFLMRGGLLETQYF
TRBJ1-1,TRBV7-9,NA,NA,TGTGCCAGCAGCTTAGACTTTAGTGGGGACACTGAAGCTTTCTTT,CASSLDFSGDTEAFF
TRBJ1-1,TRBV6-1,NA,NA,TGTGCCAGCAGTACGGCCATGAACACTGAAGCTTTCTTT,CASSTAMNTEAFF
TRBJ1-4,TRBV18,few,TRBD1,TGTGCCAGCTCGCCCGGGACAGGGAAGGAAAAACTGTTTTTT,CASSPGTGKEKLFF
TRBJ2-7,TRBV5-1,NA,TRBD1,TGCGCCAGCAGCTTGGTATTATTCGGTCGGACAGGCCAATACGAGCAGTACTTC,CASSLVLFGRTGQYEQYF
TRBJ1-5,TRBV6-1,NA,TRBD1,TGTGCCAGCAGGGGACAGAATAGCAATCAGCCCCAGCATTTT,CASRGQNSNQPQHF
TRBJ1-4,TRBV28,NA,NA,TGTGCCAGCAGTGGAGGGGGTAGTGAAAAACTGTTTTTT,CASSGGGSEKLFF
TRBJ2-2,TRBV7-2,NA,TRBD2,TGTGCCAGCAGGGAGCGGGGGGGAGGCACCGGGGAGCTGTTTTTT,CASRERGGGTGELFF
TRBJ2-7,TRBV5-4,NA,NA,TGTGCCAGCAGCTTGGACCTTAACTCCTACGAGCAGTACTTC,CASSLDLNSYEQYF
TRBJ2-5,TRBV7-2,NA,TRBD2,TGTGCCAGCAGCTTAGCGTCCAGCGGGGGGGTGGGGTTGGAGACCCAGTACTTC,CASSLASSGGVGLETQYF
TRBJ1-1,TRBV11-2,NA,NA,TGTGCCAGCAGCATGACCGTACTTCAAGCTTTCTTT,CASSMTVLQAFF
TRBJ2-1,TRBV2,NA,NA,TGTGCCAGCAGGCTACGCACAGGGCCTTACAATGAGCAGTTCTTC,CASRLRTGPYNEQFF
TRBJ2-1,TRBV5-4,NA,NA,TGTGCCAGCAGCTTGGCTTCGAACCGGCGCTCCTACAATGAGCAGTTCTTC,CASSLASNRRSYNEQFF
TRBJ2-7,TRBV4-2,few,NA,TGTGCCAGCAGCCAAGACGGGGTTTCCTACGAGCAGTACTTC,CASSQDGVSYEQYF
TRBJ2-1,TRBV18,NA,NA,TGTGCCAGCTCACCTGGCGGGGACAATGAGCAGTTCTTC,CASSPGGDNEQFF
TRBJ2-5,TRBV7-2,NA,NA,TGTGCCAGCAGCTCGGACCATCTGGGGGAGACCCAGTACTTC,CASSSDHLGETQYF
TRBJ2-7,TRBV2,NA,NA,TGTGCCAGCGCCGCAATCCGGCCCAACTACGAGCAGTACTTC,CASAAIRPNYEQYF
TRBJ1-4,TRBV5-6,NA,NA,TGTGCCAGCAGACAAAGGGCGACGGGGGGCGGTGAAAAACTGTTTTTT,CASRQRATGGGEKLFF
TRBJ2-2,TRBV7-3,few,NA,TGTGCCAGCAGCGGGGGCTCAGGGAGCACCGGGGAGCTGTTTTTT,CASSGGSGSTGELFF
TRBJ2-2,TRBV6-6,NA,NA,TGTGCCAGCAGGCTTGGGGGGCGGACCGGGGAGCTGTTTTTT,CASRLGGRTGELFF
TRBJ2-1,TRBV6-6,NA,NA,TGTGCCAGCAGTTCTCTAGGGTACAATGAGCAGTTCTTC,CASSSLGYNEQFF
TRBJ2-7,TRBV29-1,NA,TRBD1,TGCAGCGTTCGGGATTTGTACGGGACAGGCTCCTACGAGCAGTACTTC,CSVRDLYGTGSYEQYF
TRBJ2-7,TRBV5-4,NA,NA,TGTGCCAGCAGCCCGGCCGGGACACTAGCCCACGAGCAGTACTTC,CASSPAGTLAHEQYF
TRBJ1-4,TRBV7-9,NA,TRBD1,TGTGCCAGCACCAGGACAGGGCGTGAAAAACTGTTTTTT,CASTRTGREKLFF
TRBJ2-5,TRBV7-2,few,TRBD2,TGTGCCAGCAGCTTAGCTCCGCCGGGACTAAACTACCAAGAGACCCAGTACTTC,CASSLAPPGLNYQETQYF
TRBJ2-1,TRBV14,NA,NA,TGTGCCAGCAGCCAAGAGTTGTGGACGCATGAGCAGTTCTTC,CASSQELWTHEQFF
TRBJ2-1,TRBV5-6,once,NA,TGTGCCAGCAGCTTAGGCCGTTATGAGCAGTTCTTC,CASSLGRYEQFF
TRBJ1-1,TRBV4-3,NA,NA,TGCGCCAGCAGACCCAGGGGACAAACGACTGAAGCTTTCTTT,CASRPRGQTTEAFF
TRBJ1-5,TRBV19,NA,NA,TGTGCCACTAGACTTAACAGGGAGTATAGCAATCAGCCCCAGCATTTT,CATRLNREYSNQPQHF
TRBJ2-7,TRBV6-6,NA,NA,TGTGCCAGCAGTACCAGGGTAGGTATACCCTACGAGCAGTACTTC,CASSTRVGIPYEQYF
TRBJ1-2,TRBV4-1,NA,TRBD1,TGCGCCAGCAGCCAAGCCGGACAGGGAAACTATGGCTACACCTTC,CASSQAGQGNYGYTF
TRBJ1-2,TRBV4-3,NA,TRBD1,TGCGCCAGCAGCCCCTCGACAGGGGCCCGCTATGGCTACACCTTC,CASSPSTGARYGYTF
TRBJ2-2,TRBV2,NA,TRBD1,TGTGCCAGCAGTGAAGGGAGAGGGGGCGCATTCGGGGAGCTGTTTTTT,CASSEGRGGAFGELFF